The 18 T cell receptor beta chains in this list originate from one sample, sequenced in a study of T cell repertoires in cytomegalovirus infection. TCRdb re-analysed the reads in MiXCR, keeping a single row per CDR3 protein. The sample lists roughly 640,000 distinct CDR3 sequences; 20% to 25% were seen once. The sequenced sample consisted of CD8+ T cells from PBMCs. The source is a human donor in good health (CMV status not recorded). Some clones in this sample may be carry-over from other donors' samples.

J is TRBJ2-1 and V is TRBV4-1; TRBD2 aligns across 9 bases. Trimming removed 3 bases from V and 5 bases from J; junction bases left unmatched: 8. In germline, CDR1 is MGHRA, CDR2 YSYEKL. The CDR3 is made up of 16 amino acids. The CDR3 spells CASSQPAGGPNNEQFF. As DNA, the CDR3 is TGCGCCAGCAGCCAGCCGGCGGGGGGGCCAAACAATGAGCAGTTCTTC.

This clonotype was seen only a few times. The rearrangement uses TRBV11-1 and TRBJ2-3; tentatively, D is TRBD1 (6 bases). V lost 5 bases and J 2 bases, leaving 11 bases between the germline ends. There are 14 residues in the CDR3. From germline, CDR1 is SGHAT and CDR2 FQDESV (reference sequence). Written as DNA, the CDR3 is TGTGCCAGCAGCCCTTGGACAGTCACAGATACGCAGTATTTT. It translates to CASSPWTVTDTQYF.

With respect to this clonotype: This is likely a read error, given that the CDR3 carries no conserved phenylalanine or tryptophan at its end. This chain links TRBV20-1 with TRBJ2-7, with TRBD1 identical over 8 bases. This CDR3 spans 14 amino acids. The V gene's germline CDR1 is DFQATT and CDR2 SNEGSKA (reference sequence). With 3 bases clipped from V and 5 bases from J, the junction kept 9 bases outside the gene matches. The CDR3 DNA reads as TGCAGTGCTAGTGAGCGGACAGGGCTCCACGAGCAGTACATC. Encoded protein: CSASERTGLHEQYI.

This clonotype was recorded many times. The chain recombines TRBV7-6 with TRBJ2-7; D is possibly TRBD1 (6 bases). Germline CDR1 reads SGHVS; CDR2 reads FNYEAQ. The length of the CDR3 is 12 residues. V was clipped by 5 bases and J by 6 bases, with 11 bases between them. DNA for the CDR3: TGTGCCAGCAGCATAAACAGGGTCGAGCAGTACTTC. It specifies CASSINRVEQYF.

The chain joins TRBV13 to TRBJ2-2; maybe TRBD1 (6 bases). The CDR3 length is 17 residues. Deletions cut 5 bases from V and 3 bases from J, with 19 bases between. Germline V lookup: CDR1 PRHDT, CDR2 FYEKMQ (reference sequence). CDR3 coding DNA: TGTGCCAGCAGCCCCCGCCCAGGGGAAGGGGACACCGGGGAGCTGTTTTTT. As protein: CASSPRPGEGDTGELFF.

Points on this clonotype: Since a much larger clone is just one base distant, this may be a read error. For the CDR3, the DNA is TGTACCAGCAGCTTAGTGGCTCTAGTGGAGACCCAGTACTTC. Translating gives CTSSLVALVETQYF. The gene calls are TRBV11-2 and TRBJ2-5; D gene uncertain. This CDR3 is built from 14 residues. CDR1 SGHAT and CDR2 FQNNGV come from the germline V gene.

The chain couples TRBV6-5 to TRBJ2-1; TRBD2 matches 10 bases. The germline gives CDR1 MNHEY, CDR2 SVGAGI. The CDR3 totals 16 residues. V lost 6 bases and J lost 7; bases outside the gene matches: 12. In DNA form, the CDR3 reads TGTGCCAGCAGCCAATCTCTAGCGGGGGTCTGGAATGAGCAGTTCTTC. Protein: CASSQSLAGVWNEQFF.

About this clonotype itself: Since a much larger clone is just one base distant, this may be a read error. The rearrangement joins TRBV6-2 or TRBV6-3 to TRBJ2-7; 14 bases align to TRBD2. The CDR3 covers 14 residues. Germline V gives CDR1 MNHEY, CDR2 SVGEGT. The DNA of the CDR3 is TGTGTCAGCATCGGGACTAGCGGGGGTTACGAGCAGTACTTC. This translates into CVSIGTSGGYEQYF.

CDR3 protein: CATSDDRLVGYTF. The CDR3 DNA reads TGTGCCACCAGTGACGACAGGCTGGTTGGCTACACCTTC. The chain couples TRBV24-1 to TRBJ1-2, with a possible D match to TRBD1 (6 bases). This CDR3 region has 13 residues. Germline V gives CDR1 KGHDR, CDR2 SFDVKD. The ends were cut back, 4 bases at V and 7 bases at J, with 12 bases in the middle.

CDR3 in amino acids: CASSLSGGPTLKQFF. The DNA for the CDR3 is TGTGCCAGCAGTCTTAGCGGGGGCCCAACGCTTAAGCAGTTCTTC. This chain uses TRBV6-2 or TRBV6-3 with TRBJ2-1, with TRBD2 identical over 9 bases. V gave up 5 bases and J gave up 11 bases; unmatched junction bases: 13. The CDR3 extends over 15 amino acids. The germline V gene has CDR1 MNHEY and CDR2 SVGEGT.

V gene TRBV6-6 combines with J gene TRBJ1-3, with D perhaps matching TRBD1 (6 bases). Germline V gives CDR1 MNHNY, CDR2 SVGAGI (reference sequence). This CDR3 contains 15 residues. Trimming left V 7 bases short and J 1 base short, with 14 bases between. The CDR3 sequence: CASNPSQGSGNTIYF. The CDR3 DNA reads as TGTGCCAGCAACCCATCACAGGGTTCTGGAAACACCATATATTTT.

A few counts support this clonotype. V usage is TRBV11-2 and J usage is TRBJ1-3; D remains unclear. The V gene's germline CDR1 is SGHAT and CDR2 FQNNGV. The CDR3 spans 18 residues. Trimming took off 5 bases at V and 0 bases at J, with 20 bases between the two ends. The CDR3: CASSPWRLTKSSGNTIYF. The CDR3 DNA follows: TGTGCCAGCAGCCCGTGGAGACTAACGAAGAGCTCTGGAAACACCATATATTTT.

There are many counts of this clonotype. The rearrangement links TRBV14 to TRBJ2-6; no clear D. Deletions cut 0 bases from V and 2 bases from J, with 20 bases between. This CDR3 region has 20 residues. Germline V CDR1 and CDR2: SGHDN, FVKESK. The CDR3 DNA sequence: TGTGCCAGCAGCCAAGATGTGGGAATACAGAGGACCCCTGGGGCCAACGTCCTGACTTTC. Translated, it gives CASSQDVGIQRTPGANVLTF.

The rearrangement joins TRBV5-1 to TRBJ1-1, with D uncertain. The V gene's germline CDR1 is SGHRS and CDR2 YFSETQ. The CDR3 has 12 residues. V lost 4 bases and J lost 7, with 11 bases in between. CDR3 coding DNA: TGCGCCAGCAGCACGGCCGGCAATGAAGCTTTCTTT. Translated: CASSTAGNEAFF.

Comment on this clonotype: This may stem from a read error, because a much larger clone lies one nucleotide away. The chain recombines TRBV7-2 with TRBJ2-5; 7 bases are a match to TRBD1. The CDR3 totals 13 residues. Germline V gives CDR1 SGHTA, CDR2 FQGNSA. V shed 10 bases, J shed 5 bases, and the junction held 10 bases outside the gene matches. CDR3 region: CANRSTGPETQYF. As DNA, the CDR3 is TGTGCCAACAGATCGACAGGGCCCGAGACCCAGTACTTC.

There are a few counts of this clonotype. The CDR3 nucleotides are TGTGCCAGCAGTTATAACAGGGGCCGCGACTATGGCTACACCTTC. The encoded protein is CASSYNRGRDYGYTF. The rearrangement uses TRBV6-5 and TRBJ1-2, with 7 bases aligning to TRBD1. The V segment lost 3 bases and the J segment 3 bases; nucleotides outside the gene matches: 7. This CDR3 has 15 amino acids. CDR1 is MNHEY and CDR2 is SVGAGI in the germline V gene.

This sequence joins TRBV7-9 and TRBJ1-4; D perhaps matches TRBD1 (5 bases). Germline V lookup: CDR1 SEHNR, CDR2 FQNEAQ (reference sequence). This CDR3 has 16 residues. Between the trimmed V and J ends, which lost 5 bases and 5 bases, there was a span of 18 bases. Here the CDR3 DNA reads TGTGCCAGCAGCACAACTCTCGAGGCAGGGAATGAAAAACTGTTTTTT. Protein sequence: CASSTTLEAGNEKLFF.

V is TRBV20-1 and J is TRBJ2-7, with TRBD2 matching over 7 bases. Unmatched junction bases numbered 9, after V lost 0 bases and J lost 4 bases. CDR1 is DFQATT and CDR2 is SNEGSKA in the germline V gene (reference sequence). The CDR3 contains 15 residues. The CDR3 bases are TGCAGTGCTAGAGAGGGAGCGGGGCTTAATTACGAGCAGTACGTC. As protein: CSAREGAGLNYEQYV.